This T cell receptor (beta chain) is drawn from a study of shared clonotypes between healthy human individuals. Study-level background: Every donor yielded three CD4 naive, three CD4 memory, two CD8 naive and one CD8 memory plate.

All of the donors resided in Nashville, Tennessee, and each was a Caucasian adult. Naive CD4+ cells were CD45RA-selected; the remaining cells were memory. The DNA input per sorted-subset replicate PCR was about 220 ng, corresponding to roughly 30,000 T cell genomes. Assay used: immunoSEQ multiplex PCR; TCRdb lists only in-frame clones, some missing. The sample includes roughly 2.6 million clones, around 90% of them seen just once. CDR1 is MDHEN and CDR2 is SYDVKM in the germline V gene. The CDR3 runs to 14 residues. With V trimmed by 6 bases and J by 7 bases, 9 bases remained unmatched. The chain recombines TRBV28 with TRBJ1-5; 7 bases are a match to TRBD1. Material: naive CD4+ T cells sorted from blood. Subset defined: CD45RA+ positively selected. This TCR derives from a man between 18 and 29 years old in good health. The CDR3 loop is CASRETGREQPQHF. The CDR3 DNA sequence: TGTGCCAGCAGGGAGACAGGGCGGGAGCAGCCCCAGCATTTT.